Following are 25 T cell receptor beta chains from one sample sequenced in a study of cytomegalovirus exposure and HLA in healthy donors. It was with 60 Vbeta and 13 Jbeta primers that the PCR ran. Profiled with immunoSEQ multiplex PCR; TCRdb holds only in-frame clones, not every one. Among approximately 77,000 clones listed, over 65% were seen once. The sample comprised PBMCs. The origin of the receptors is a man aged 40-49 years in good health and CMV-seronegative.

A few counts support this clone. The CDR3 here is CASSSRGPLPSYEQYF. The DNA for the CDR3 is TGTGCCAGCAGCTCACGCGGCCCGCTACCTTCTTACGAGCAGTACTTC. The chain is built from TRBV5-6 and TRBJ2-7; the D is unclear. With 3 bases removed from V and 4 bases from J, the gap between germline ends came to 20 bases. The CDR3 runs 16 residues. Germline values: CDR1 SGHDT, CDR2 YYEEEE.

The CDR3 DNA reads as TGTGCCAGCAGTGAATCCGGTGGAGAATCTGGGGCCAACGTCCTGACTTTC. This encodes CASSESGGESGANVLTF. The chain carries TRBV25-1 and TRBJ2-6, with D uncertain. This CDR3 spans 17 amino acids. V lost 1 base, J lost 1 base, and 11 bases lay in between. Looked up from germline, CDR1 is MGHDK and CDR2 is SYGVNS.

The J gene is TRBJ1-1, the V gene TRBV7-9; D gene unclear. Trimming pared 1 base from V and 7 bases from J, leaving 10 bases between. Germline V lookup: CDR1 SEHNR, CDR2 FQNEAQ (reference sequence). This CDR3 has 13 amino acids. The CDR3 sequence is CASSLEVGSEAFF. CDR3 DNA sequence: TGTGCCAGCAGCTTAGAGGTAGGGAGTGAAGCTTTCTTT.

The V and J genes are TRBV28 and TRBJ1-5; D is undetermined. CDR3 length: 13 residues. V lost 4 bases, J lost 4 bases, and 8 bases lay in between. Germline-derived CDR1 and CDR2 are MDHEN and SYDVKM. The CDR3 coding sequence is TGTGCCAGCAGTTACCCAACAAATCAGCCCCAGCATTTT. Translation: CASSYPTNQPQHF. Looking up the rest from reference TRBV28 and TRBJ1-5 gives the full variable domain: DVKVTQSSRYLVKRTGEKVFLECVQDMDHENMFWYRQDPGLGLRLIYFSYDVKMKEKGDIPEGYSVSREKKERFSLILESASTNQTSMYLCASSYPTNQPQHFGDGTRLSIL.

The chain carries TRBV4-2 and TRBJ1-5; tentative D call: TRBD1 (5 bases). The CDR3 is 15 amino acids. The V gene lost 0 bases and the J gene lost 4 bases, with 10 bases spanning the gap. The germline V gene encodes CDR1 LGHNA and CDR2 YNFKEQ. The CDR3 sequence is CASSQEGGPNQPQHF. CDR3 DNA sequence: TGTGCCAGCAGCCAAGAGGGGGGTCCAAATCAGCCCCAGCATTTT.

The rearrangement joins TRBV7-3 to TRBJ2-1; TRBD2 aligns across 10 bases. V shed 3 bases, J shed 7 bases, and the junction held 6 bases outside the gene matches. This CDR3 spans 15 amino acids. The germline V gene has CDR1 SGHTA and CDR2 FQGTGA. CDR3 sequence reads: CASSFSLAGDNEQFF. The CDR3 bases are TGTGCCAGCAGCTTTTCTCTAGCGGGAGATAATGAGCAGTTCTTC. Supplemented by reference TRBV7-3 and TRBJ2-1, the full variable domain reads GAGVSQTPSNKVTEKGKYVELRCDPISGHTALYWYRQSLGQGPEFLIYFQGTGAADDSGLPNDRFFAVRPEGSVSTLKIQRTERGDSAVYLCASSFSLAGDNEQFFGPGTRLTVL.

This sequence joins TRBV2 and TRBJ2-6; TRBD2 is a possible D gene (5 bases). V gave up 7 bases and J gave up 2 bases, with 6 bases separating them. The germline gives CDR1 SNHLY, CDR2 FYNNEI. The CDR3 runs to 13 residues. In DNA form, the CDR3 reads TGTGCCAGCACGAGGGCTGGGGCCAACGTCCTGACTTTC. Translation gives CASTRAGANVLTF.

V and J are TRBV27 and TRBJ2-7; 10 bases align to TRBD2. V trimming: 4 bases; J trimming: 3 bases; junction bases outside the gene matches: 9. CDR3 length: 16 amino acids. The germline gives CDR1 MNHEY, CDR2 SMNVEV (reference sequence). CDR3 sequence: CASSSPRLAGHYEQYF. The CDR3 nucleotides are TGTGCCAGCAGTTCCCCCCGACTAGCGGGCCACTACGAGCAGTACTTC.

The rearrangement joins TRBV7-3 to TRBJ1-1, with D maybe TRBD1 (6 bases). Germline assignment: CDR1 SGHTA and CDR2 FQGTGA. The CDR3 is made up of 15 amino acids. The ends were cut back, 2 bases at V and 1 base at J, with 11 bases in the middle. Written as DNA, the CDR3 is TGTGCCAGCAGCTTAGTTGGGGGCGCGAACACTGAAGCTTTCTTT. Its protein is CASSLVGGANTEAFF. The whole variable domain, filled in from reference TRBV7-3 and TRBJ1-1, reads GAGVSQTPSNKVTEKGKYVELRCDPISGHTALYWYRQSLGQGPEFLIYFQGTGAADDSGLPNDRFFAVRPEGSVSTLKIQRTERGDSAVYLCASSLVGGANTEAFFGQGTRLTVV.

V gene TRBV11-2 combines with J gene TRBJ2-1, with TRBD2 matching 7 bases. This CDR3 comprises 17 residues. Germline-derived CDR1 and CDR2 are SGHAT and FQNNGV. The ends lost 11 bases at V and 1 base at J; junction bases unmatched: 17. The CDR3 here is CASSGLSRERSYNEQFF. Here the CDR3 DNA reads TGTGCCTCATCGGGATTATCGCGGGAGAGATCCTACAATGAGCAGTTCTTC.

The rearrangement links TRBV28 to TRBJ1-2, with 8 bases lining up with TRBD1. The ends lost 3 bases at V and 5 bases at J; junction bases unmatched: 5. Germline CDR1 MDHEN, CDR2 SYDVKM. The CDR3 runs to 14 residues. CDR3 nucleotide sequence: TGTGCCAGCAGTTTGCAGGGGGCATGGTATGGCTACACCTTC. Translated: CASSLQGAWYGYTF.

This chain connects TRBV29-1 to TRBJ2-1, with D possibly matching TRBD2 (5 bases). Germline V lookup: CDR1 SQVTM, CDR2 ANQGSEA. V lost 1 base and J lost 2, with 9 bases in between. The CDR3 extends over 14 amino acids. This CDR3 is CSVEGWETYNEQFF. The CDR3 DNA sequence: TGCAGCGTTGAAGGGTGGGAGACCTACAATGAGCAGTTCTTC.

The chain is built from TRBV2 and TRBJ2-2, with 8 positions matching TRBD2. From germline, CDR1 is SNHLY and CDR2 FYNNEI. V trimming: 6 bases; J trimming: 7 bases; junction bases outside the gene matches: 4. This CDR3 comprises 13 residues. CDR3 protein: CASRREDIGELFF. In nucleotides, the CDR3 is TGTGCCAGCAGGCGGGAGGATATCGGGGAGCTGTTTTTT.

This chain connects TRBV2 to TRBJ2-5, with D possibly matching TRBD1 (7 bases). The CDR3 length is 16 residues. Germline values: CDR1 SNHLY, CDR2 FYNNEI. V was cut by 3 bases and J by 1 base, with 15 bases left in between. DNA of the CDR3: TGTGCCAGCAGTGAGGGCCCAGGGGGGCGCCAAGAGACCCAGTACTTC. This codes for CASSEGPGGRQETQYF.

The chain couples TRBV5-5 to TRBJ1-2, with a tentative D call TRBD1 (6 bases). CDR3 size: 15 residues. Trimming stripped 0 bases from V and 3 bases from J, with 12 bases between. Germline CDR1 is SGHKS and CDR2 is YYEKEE (reference sequence). The CDR3 DNA follows: TGTGCCAGCAGCTTGGCAGGGGATTCGCACTATGGCTACACCTTC. This encodes CASSLAGDSHYGYTF.

This clone was counted a few times. Other DNA sequences of this sample code for an identical CDR3. The rearrangement uses TRBV11-2 and TRBJ2-3; no clear D. The ends were cut back, 5 bases at V and 0 bases at J, with 3 bases in the middle. Germline V gene data show CDR1 as SGHAT and CDR2 as FQNNGV. The length of the CDR3 is 12 residues. CDR3 DNA sequence: TGTGCCAGCAGCCCAAGCACAGATACGCAGTATTTT. Amino acids: CASSPSTDTQYF. Variable domain in full (rest from reference TRBV11-2 and TRBJ2-3): EAGVAQSPRYKIIEKRQSVAFWCNPISGHATLYWYQQILGQGPKLLIQFQNNGVVDDSQLPKDRFSAERLKGVDSTLKIQPAKLEDSAVYLCASSPSTDTQYFGPGTRLTVL.

This clone was counted only a few times. This chain connects TRBV19 to TRBJ1-1, with D uncertain. Germline CDR1 reads LNHDA; CDR2 reads SQIVND (reference sequence). The CDR3 is made up of 12 amino acids. V was shortened by 10 bases and J by 5 bases, with 14 bases between the two germline ends. The CDR3 DNA is TGTGCCACCCAAGGGTCGGGGACTGAAGCTTTCTTT. Translated, it gives CATQGSGTEAFF.

The rearrangement uses TRBV5-6 and TRBJ2-5; D might be TRBD1 (6 bases). The DNA matches TRBJ2-7 better at its end, which makes the J call doubtful. CDR1 and CDR2 from the germline V gene are SGHDT and YYEEEE. The CDR3 is 12 residues long. CDR3 coding DNA: TGTGCCAGCAACACGGACAGCTACGAGCAGTACTTC. This codes for CASNTDSYEQYF.

The chain carries TRBV28 and TRBJ1-4, with D uncertain. The CDR3 is made up of 13 amino acids. Germline values: CDR1 MDHEN, CDR2 SYDVKM. Between the trimmed V and J ends, which lost 4 bases and 5 bases, there was a span of 8 bases. CDR3 bases: TGTGCCAGCAGTTCGTACTTAAATGAAAAACTGTTTTTT. Translated: CASSSYLNEKLFF.

V and J are TRBV11-2 and TRBJ2-7; D uncertain. Germline CDR1 and CDR2: SGHAT and FQNNGV. The CDR3 has 13 residues. V was clipped by 2 bases and J by 2 bases, with 7 bases between them. This CDR3 is CASSLRLAYEQYF. The CDR3 coding sequence is TGTGCCAGCAGCTTAAGACTTGCCTACGAGCAGTACTTC.

On this clone itself: Other DNA sequences in this specimen translate into the identical CDR3. The V call is TRBV6-5, the J call TRBJ2-7, with no clear D. This CDR3 is 12 amino acids long. Germline V CDR1 and CDR2: MNHEY, SVGAGI. The V gene lost 0 bases and the J gene lost 6 bases, with 6 bases spanning the gap. In DNA, the CDR3 is TGTGCCAGCAGTTACTCGACGGGCGAGCAGTACTTC. It specifies CASSYSTGEQYF.

As to this clone: Other DNA sequences in the sample encode the same CDR3. The chain couples TRBV6-1 to TRBJ2-3; 10 positions agree with TRBD2. The CDR3 totals 17 residues. The germline CDR1 and CDR2 sequences are MNHNS and SASEGT. Trimming at V came to 3 bases and at J to 4 bases, leaving 10 bases not matched to a gene. CDR3 residues: CASSERTSGRASDTQYF. CDR3 bases: TGTGCCAGCAGTGAGCGGACGAGCGGGAGGGCCTCAGATACGCAGTATTTT.

The chain joins TRBV28 to TRBJ2-3; 11 nucleotides align to TRBD2. Germline V gene lookup returns CDR1 MDHEN and CDR2 SYDVKM. The CDR3 contains 16 residues. Germline trimming cut 2 bases from V and 8 bases from J; bases unmatched to any gene: 9. CDR3 sequence: CASSLLTSGSIGTQYF. In DNA form, the CDR3 reads TGTGCCAGCAGTTTACTAACTAGCGGGAGTATAGGTACGCAGTATTTT.

The V gene is TRBV27, the J gene TRBJ2-2; 8 bases agree with TRBD2. V lost 2 bases and J lost 12; bases outside the gene matches: 5. This CDR3 is 13 amino acids long. The germline V gene has CDR1 MNHEY and CDR2 SMNVEV (reference sequence). CDR3 loop: CASSLGRGGKLFF. Here the CDR3 DNA reads TGTGCCAGCAGTTTAGGTCGGGGGGGGAAGCTGTTTTTT.

V gene TRBV19 combines with J gene TRBJ2-7, with D unclear. Germline CDR1 LNHDA, CDR2 SQIVND (reference sequence). The CDR3 is made up of 13 amino acids. Deletions cut 6 bases from V and 0 bases from J, with 9 bases between. CDR3 sequence reads: CASRRGSSYEQYF. The CDR3 DNA reads as TGTGCCAGTAGAAGAGGAAGCTCCTACGAGCAGTACTTC.